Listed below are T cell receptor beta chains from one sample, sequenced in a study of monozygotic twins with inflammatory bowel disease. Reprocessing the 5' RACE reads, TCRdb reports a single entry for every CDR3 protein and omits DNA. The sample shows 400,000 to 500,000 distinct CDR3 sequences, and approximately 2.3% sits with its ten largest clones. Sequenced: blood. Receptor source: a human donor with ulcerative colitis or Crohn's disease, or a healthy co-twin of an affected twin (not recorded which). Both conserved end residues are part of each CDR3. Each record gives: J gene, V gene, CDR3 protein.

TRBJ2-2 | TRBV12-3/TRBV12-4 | CASSLYTGGNGELFF
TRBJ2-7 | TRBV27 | CASSLTSGAAHEQYF
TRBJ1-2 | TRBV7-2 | CASSQTGGGYTF
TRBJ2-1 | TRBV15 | CATSRVWLDGRGGLNEQFF
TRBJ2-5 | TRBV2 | CASSKIEQETQYF
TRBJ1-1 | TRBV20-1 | CSARDLTQGGPEAFF
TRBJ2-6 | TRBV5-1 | CASSLEGSGANVLTF
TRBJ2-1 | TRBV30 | CAWRPSGRKDNEQFF
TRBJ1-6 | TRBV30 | CAWSLRTDNSPLHF
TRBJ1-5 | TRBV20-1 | CSARPTAQPQHF
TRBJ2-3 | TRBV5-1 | CASSLAPGLAGVSTDTQYF
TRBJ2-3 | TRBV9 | CASSVNSPGTDTQYF
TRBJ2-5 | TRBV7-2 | CASSLALAVWETQYF
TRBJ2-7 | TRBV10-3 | CAISGGGRTHGEQYF
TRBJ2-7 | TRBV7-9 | CASSSSRTGSNEQYF
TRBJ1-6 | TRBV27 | CASSEQGSWNSPLHF
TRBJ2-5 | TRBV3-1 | CASSQRTEQETQYF
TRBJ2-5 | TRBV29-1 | CSVEISGQETQYF
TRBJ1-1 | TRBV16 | CASREDRVNTEAFF
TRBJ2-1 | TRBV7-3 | CASSLSLAGWYNEQFF
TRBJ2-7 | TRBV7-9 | CASSGYRAHDYEQYF
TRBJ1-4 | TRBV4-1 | CASSQVLSTHANEKLFF
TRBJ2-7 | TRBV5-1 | CASSRGGQGASYEQYF
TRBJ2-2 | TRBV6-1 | CASSLLGSLLGELFF
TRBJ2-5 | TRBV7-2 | CASSHPPGGPWETQYF
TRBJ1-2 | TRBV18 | CASSPPVGSGNSNYGYTF
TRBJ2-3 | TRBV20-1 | CSADRTSGSITDTQYF
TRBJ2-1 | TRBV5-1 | CASSLSPLAGGPYNEQFF
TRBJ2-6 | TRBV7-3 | CASSGPGQPFSGANVLTF
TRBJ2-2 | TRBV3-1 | CASSQGDSRVRGELFF
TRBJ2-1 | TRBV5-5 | CASSSLSLQGPSNEQFF
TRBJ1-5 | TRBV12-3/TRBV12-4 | CASGQNQPQHF
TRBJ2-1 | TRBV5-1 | CASSRAGGSYNEQFF
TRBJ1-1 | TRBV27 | CASSPGQGATEAFF
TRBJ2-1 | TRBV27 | CASSPQLGSSYNEQFF
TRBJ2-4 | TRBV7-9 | CASSSDRIAKNIQYF
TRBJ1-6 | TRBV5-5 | CASSSFALGESPLHF
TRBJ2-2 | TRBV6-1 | CASVRDQLTGELFF
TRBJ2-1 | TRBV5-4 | CASSSSGTNYNEQFF
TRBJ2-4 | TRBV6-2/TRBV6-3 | CASSYPSGIDMSKNIQYF
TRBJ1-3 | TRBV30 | CAWSVTGDFSGNTIYF
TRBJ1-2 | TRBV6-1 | CASSEGQAANYGYTF
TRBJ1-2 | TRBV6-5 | CASSYSVDNYGYTF
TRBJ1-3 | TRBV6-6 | CASSYGTGGNTIYF
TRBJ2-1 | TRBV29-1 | CSVETGGAVSYNEQFF
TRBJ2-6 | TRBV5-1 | CASVPGQVSGANVLTF